This TCR beta chain was recorded in a study of blood T cell repertoires in COVID-19. Study at large: The United States, Italy and Spain were the sources of the acute and convalescent COVID-19 samples.

V was shortened by 0 bases and J by 3 bases, with 9 bases between the two germline ends. The CDR3 has 14 residues. The assay was immunoSEQ multiplex PCR, and TCRdb's table has in-frame clones only and misses some. This table holds roughly 100,000 clones, roughly 92% found once. The TCR comes from a man between 50 and 59 years old with active COVID-19. The rearrangement joins TRBV5-3 to TRBJ2-5; D ambiguous. TRBV5-3 is known as an ORF, though its function is uncertain. What was sequenced was peripheral blood. For the CDR3, the DNA is TGTGCCAGAAGCTTGGAGGTCAGGAAAGAGACCCAGTACTTC. This sequence encodes CARSLEVRKETQYF.